This is a list of T cell receptor beta chains from one sample in a study of T-cell memory formation after mild COVID-19. MiXCR was run by TCRdb on the 5' RACE reads, yielding one entry per CDR3 protein. The sample includes about 150,000 distinct CDR3 sequences, 10% to 15% of them seen just once. Sequenced sample: PBMCs or a T cell subset sorted from them (not recorded which). All receptors derive from a man younger than 35 who had mild COVID-19 (a few samples of this study predate the infection). Cell type and time point are not known. CDR3s include the opening cysteine and the closing phenylalanine or tryptophan. Each record gives: V gene, CDR3 length, J gene, D gene, clone size, CDR3 protein, CDR3 DNA. The D gene is left open where the match is weak. Clone size is not always given. Where it is, it says once, few, many or a class for expanded clones.

TRBV5-1	15	TRBJ2-3	TRBD2	-	CASSLEAGVTDTQYF	TGCGCCAGCAGCTTGGAAGCGGGGGTCACAGATACGCAGTATTTT
TRBV15	15	TRBJ2-2	-	few	CATSRGGAGTGELFF	TGTGCCACCAGCAGAGGCGGCGCGGGCACCGGGGAGCTGTTTTTT
TRBV15	16	TRBJ1-2	-	-	CATSRQRTGINYGYTF	TGTGCCACCAGCAGACAAAGGACGGGAATTAACTATGGCTACACCTTC
TRBV5-1	15	TRBJ2-5	TRBD1	few	CASSPRLTGRETQYF	TGCGCCAGCAGCCCGCGCCTGACAGGGCGAGAGACCCAGTACTTC
TRBV5-1	14	TRBJ2-5	TRBD2	many	CASSSGTSLETQYF	TGCGCCAGCAGCTCCGGGACTAGCCTGGAGACCCAGTACTTC
TRBV6-2/TRBV6-3	13	TRBJ2-6	-	-	CASTFSGANVLTF	TGTGCCAGCACCTTCTCTGGGGCCAACGTCCTGACTTTC
TRBV7-9	11	TRBJ1-6	-	many	CASSPWSPLHF	TGTGCCAGCAGCCCCTGGTCACCCCTCCACTTT
TRBV7-2	15	TRBJ2-2	TRBD2	few	CASSFVSGGNGELIF	TGTGCCAGCAGCTTCGTTAGCGGGGGTAACGGGGAGCTGATTTTT
TRBV7-2	14	TRBJ2-1	-	-	CASSLAVRVNEQFF	TGTGCCAGCAGCTTAGCCGTCCGGGTGAATGAGCAGTTCTTC
TRBV20-1	14	TRBJ1-5	-	-	CSAGLQWSNQPQHF	TGCAGTGCTGGCCTCCAGTGGAGCAATCAGCCCCAGCATTTT
TRBV6-5	15	TRBJ2-5	TRBD1	many	CASSYSGQGWETQYF	TGTGCCAGCAGTTACTCGGGACAGGGATGGGAGACCCAGTACTTC
TRBV11-3	15	TRBJ2-1	TRBD2	many	CASSLDPVTSGEQFF	TGTGCCAGCAGCTTAGACCCGGTGACTAGCGGGGAGCAGTTCTTC
TRBV6-2/TRBV6-3	12	TRBJ2-3	-	-	CASTDRRGTQYF	TGTGCCAGCACCGACCGGAGGGGTACGCAGTATTTT
TRBV7-9	15	TRBJ1-4	TRBD1	-	CASSKGAIINEKLFF	TGTGCCAGCAGCAAGGGGGCAATCATAAATGAAAAACTGTTTTTT
TRBV5-1	17	TRBJ2-1	-	-	CASSLAVGSDSYNEQFF	TGCGCCAGCAGCTTGGCCGTTGGATCCGACTCCTACAATGAGCAGTTCTTC
TRBV5-1	15	TRBJ2-4	-	-	CASSLAPVAKNIQYF	TGCGCCAGCAGCTTGGCCCCCGTAGCCAAAAACATTCAGTACTTC
TRBV5-8	16	TRBJ1-1	TRBD1	many	CASSIYTGAMNTEAFF	TGTGCCAGCAGCATATACACAGGGGCCATGAACACTGAAGCTTTCTTT
TRBV5-5	17	TRBJ2-2	TRBD1	few	CASSQLTGGAYTGELFF	TGTGCCAGCAGCCAGCTTACAGGGGGCGCTTACACCGGGGAGCTGTTTTTT
TRBV4-3	16	TRBJ1-3	-	few	CASSQDRGGTGNTIYF	TGCGCCAGCAGCCAAGATCGAGGGGGGACTGGAAACACCATATATTTT
TRBV10-3	13	TRBJ2-7	TRBD2	few	CATQTSGGNEQYF	TGTGCCACCCAGACTAGCGGGGGAAACGAGCAGTACTTC
TRBV3-1	13	TRBJ2-4	-	-	CASSQGGGNIQYF	TGTGCCAGCAGCCAAGGTGGTGGAAACATTCAGTACTTC
TRBV5-6	13	TRBJ1-6	-	-	CASSLDTNSPLHF	TGTGCCAGCAGCTTGGACACAAATTCACCCCTCCACTTT
TRBV5-1	13	TRBJ2-5	-	-	CASSGGQQETQYF	TGCGCCAGCAGCGGCGGACAGCAAGAGACCCAGTACTTC
TRBV4-3	17	TRBJ2-1	TRBD2	-	CASSQGGAGDSYNEQFF	TGCGCCAGCAGCCAAGGGGGAGCGGGGGACTCCTACAATGAGCAGTTCTTC
TRBV24-1	15	TRBJ2-5	-	-	CATSDPTGGGETQYF	TGTGCCACCAGTGATCCTACAGGTGGGGGAGAGACCCAGTACTTC
TRBV5-1	18	TRBJ2-6	-	few	CASSLVAGAHSGANVLTF	TGCGCCAGCAGCTTGGTCGCAGGGGCTCACTCTGGGGCCAACGTCCTGACTTTC
TRBV6-2/TRBV6-3	14	TRBJ1-1	-	-	CASSYWPDGTEAFF	TGTGCCAGCAGTTACTGGCCCGACGGGACTGAAGCTTTCTTT
TRBV20-1	14	TRBJ2-3	TRBD2	few	CSARKAGLTDTQYF	TGCAGTGCTAGAAAAGCGGGGCTCACAGATACGCAGTATTTT
TRBV5-1	19	TRBJ2-1	TRBD2	few	CASSRTGTSGALIYNEQFF	TGCGCCAGCAGCCGTACCGGGACTAGCGGGGCCCTTATCTACAATGAGCAGTTCTTC
TRBV28	13	TRBJ2-2	-	few	CASRARSPGELFF	TGTGCCAGCAGGGCCCGATCCCCCGGGGAGCTGTTTTTT
TRBV3-1	16	TRBJ2-7	TRBD1	-	CASSPYGQVGVGEQYF	TGTGCCAGCAGCCCTTACGGACAGGTTGGGGTAGGCGAGCAGTACTTC
TRBV5-1	16	TRBJ2-3	-	many	CASSLGGSAGSDTQYF	TGCGCCAGCAGCTTGGGGGGCTCGGCGGGCTCAGATACGCAGTATTTT
TRBV7-2	17	TRBJ2-3	TRBD2	few	CASSFGLAGGRGDTQYF	TGTGCCAGCAGCTTTGGACTAGCGGGGGGCCGTGGAGATACGCAGTATTTT
TRBV12-3/TRBV12-4	14	TRBJ2-5	-	many	CASSPVGVGETQYF	TGTGCCAGCAGCCCGGTCGGGGTGGGGGAGACCCAGTACTTC
TRBV5-1	14	TRBJ1-1	-	-	CASSLVAENTEAFF	TGCGCCAGCAGCTTGGTCGCCGAAAACACTGAAGCTTTCTTT
TRBV7-7	15	TRBJ2-3	-	few	CASSPLSAGTDTQYF	TGTGCCAGCAGCCCACTCAGCGCAGGCACAGATACGCAGTATTTT
TRBV2	14	TRBJ2-6	-	-	CASSEWAGANVLTF	TGTGCCAGCAGTGAATGGGCAGGGGCCAACGTCCTGACTTTC
TRBV3-1	15	TRBJ2-7	-	-	CASSQEVPGTYEQYF	TGTGCCAGCAGCCAAGAGGTACCAGGGACGTACGAGCAGTACTTC
TRBV27	14	TRBJ2-5	TRBD2	-	CASSSLAGLETQYF	TGTGCCAGCAGTTCCCTAGCGGGGTTAGAGACCCAGTACTTC
TRBV5-1	14	TRBJ1-2	-	-	CASSLTSDNYGYTF	TGCGCCAGCAGCTTGACGTCAGATAACTATGGCTACACCTTC
TRBV7-2	13	TRBJ1-5	-	many	CASSFGGAQPQHF	TGTGCCAGCAGCTTTGGGGGCGCGCAGCCCCAGCATTTT